Sequencing of this T cell receptor (beta chain) was carried out in a study of T cell responses to AZD1222 COVID-19 vaccine (dated by TCRdb to about 2021). Describing the broader study: TCR sequencing was performed for roughly 250 trial participants, of whom some 200 were given two doses of AZD1222 and some 25 were given two doses of MenACWY control vaccine. Trial participants were enrolled into age subgroups of 18-55, 56-69 and 70-plus years, which contained about 150, 27 and 61 TCR-sequenced participants, respectively.

Points on this clone: Its antigen remains undetermined. Per-base qualities were not stored, and no clone one base away is much larger.

In the paper's terms, the time point label means: about 28 days (+/-7) after the second vaccine dose. What this sample's treatment or condition label stands for: meningococcal conjugate vaccine given as trial control. Vaccinee samples were obtained from the UK trials COV001 and COV002, which included a single-blind randomized controlled phase 2/3 trial of AZD1222 (ChAdOx1 nCoV-19) in healthy adults. Trial participant PBMC samples were collected at day 0 and day 28 after the second dose for TCRbeta chain sequencing. From the cysteine through the phenylalanine, the CDR3 covers 14 amino acids. Left in the record is the CDR3 DNA by itself, 42 bases read in frame from the first base. At the junction V is shortened by 5 bases and J by 1 base; bases outside the gene matches: 4. CDR1 and CDR2, looked up from the germline V gene, are SGHRS and YFSETQ. Study-wide findings and limitations: CD4 TCRs associated with the vaccine covered the entire spike protein, and the dominant responses were in regions 160-218 and 743-854. Nearly half of unique spike-specific TCRs reportedly recognized epitopes outside regions mutated in the B.1.351 and B.1.1.7 variants. Because no samples from the day 14 peak response were available, repertoires could be characterized only after the peak T cell response. Conclusions about previously exposed vaccinees were limited because only a handful of AZD1222 recipients were SARS-CoV-2 seropositive at baseline. The 56-69-year group was small, and its depth increase did not reach significance, likely because of low power. After two AZD1222 doses, spike-specific TCR breadth and depth were significantly higher than at day 0 and than in MenACWY recipients. Participants were mostly white British and included more females than males, and it was suggested by the authors that clonal diversity may have been underestimated.

The CDR3 regions of human TCRbeta chains were analyzed by immunosequencing. As for the authors' bioinformatics: TCRs in the repertoires were matched against a reference library of SARS-CoV-2-specific TCRs that had been generated with the MIRA antigen-specificity platform. Breadth meant the fraction of unique TCRs that were SARS-CoV-2-associated, whereas depth meant the fraction of total T cells that were SARS-CoV-2-associated. Using the MIRA data, every spike-specific TCR was mapped to the spike region that the TCR reacted to and assigned to either a CD4 or a CD8 class. Log10-transformed breadth and depth values were compared by one-way ANOVA with Sidak's multiple comparisons tests. TCRdb stores this immuneACCESS table with in-frame sequences only. Part of the clones is absent; in the studies checked, under half of the shortfall reflects unresolved V genes, and no reason is known for the rest. D and trimming were read from the DNA, whereas the V and J calls and clone size are those reported in that table. The sample includes about 210,000 clones, with roughly 94% observed a single time. Around 1.7% of the sample lies in the top ten.

The sequencing used peripheral blood, collected 28 days after the second dose of the MenACWY control vaccine. The rearranged chain carries TRBV5-1 and TRBJ2-7; 9 bases in the middle match TRBD2. This receptor was identified in an adult who received the MenACWY meningococcal vaccine as a control. Read as DNA, the sequence is TGCGCCAGCAGAGGCGGGAGGGCATCCTACGAGCAGTACTTC. Translated, this gives CASRGGRASYEQYF.